The 6 T cell receptor beta chains below were found in one sample sequenced in a study of T cells in Graves' hyperthyroidism and ophthalmopathy. RNA transcripts were the template for amplifying TCR beta CDR3 regions. The primer set for the first-round RT-PCR of the TCR CDR3 was HTBI. TCRdb ran MiXCR on the multiplex PCR reads and lists one entry per CDR3 protein. The data contain 400,000 to 550,000 distinct CDR3 sequences, 14% of them singletons. Sequenced material: blood. The source is a woman between 18 and 29 years old with Graves' hyperthyroidism.

The chain couples TRBV20-1 to TRBJ2-1; TRBD2 aligns across 7 bases. The CDR3 loop spans 14 amino acids. The ends lost 6 bases at V and 0 bases at J; junction bases unmatched: 5. Germline-derived CDR1 and CDR2 are DFQATT and SNEGSKA (reference sequence). The DNA for the CDR3 is TGCAGTGCCCTAGGGACTACCTCCTACAATGAGCAGTTCTTC. The encoded protein is CSALGTTSYNEQFF.

The chain combines TRBV27 with TRBJ2-1; 9 bases match TRBD2. Germline V CDR1 and CDR2: MNHEY, SMNVEV (reference sequence). This CDR3 is 18 amino acids long. Trimming at V came to 3 bases and at J to 3 bases, leaving 12 bases not matched to a gene. CDR3: CASSLGPSGIAFYNEQFF. The CDR3 DNA sequence: TGTGCCAGCAGTTTGGGTCCTAGCGGGATCGCCTTCTACAATGAGCAGTTCTTC.

This clonotype was picked up a small number of times. A junction end diverges from the germline sequence, so it may reflect a read error. This sequence joins TRBV11-1 and TRBJ2-2; D gene unclear. The germline V gene has CDR1 SGHAT and CDR2 FQDESV (reference sequence). The CDR3 has 12 amino acids. CDR3 DNA: TGTGCCGGCAGCTTACTCCCCGGGGAGCTGTTTTTT. Its protein product is CAGSLLPGELFF.

J is TRBJ2-5 and V is TRBV11-3; D possibly corresponds to TRBD1 (7 bases). The V gene's germline CDR1 is SGHNT and CDR2 YENEEA. Trimming shortened V by 5 bases and J by 5 bases, and 18 bases separated the two germline ends. The CDR3 is 15 residues long. CDR3: CASSPGTVRGETQYF. The CDR3, as DNA: TGTGCCAGCAGCCCCGGGACAGTACGGGGGGAGACCCAGTACTTC.

This clonotype was observed many times. The chain has TRBV30 and TRBJ2-7, with 12 bases identical to TRBD2. CDR3 length equals 16 residues. The V gene's germline CDR1 is GTSNPN and CDR2 SVGIG (reference sequence). Germline trimming cut 7 bases from V and 5 bases from J; bases unmatched to any gene: 15. CDR3: CASTAGLAGFVHEQYF. DNA of the CDR3: TGTGCCTCTACCGCGGGACTAGCGGGCTTCGTTCACGAGCAGTACTTC.

The chain is built from TRBV20-1 and TRBJ2-4; D is uncertain. CDR3 size: 12 residues. V lost 6 bases and J lost 2, with 8 bases in between. Per the germline V gene, CDR1 is DFQATT and CDR2 is SNEGSKA (reference sequence). Written as DNA, the CDR3 is TGCAGTGCCTTCAGGACCAAAAACATTCAGTACTTC. It specifies CSAFRTKNIQYF.